These T cell receptor beta chains were read from a single sample in a study of response to subunit inactivated influenza vaccine. TCRdb re-analysed the RT-PCR reads in MiXCR, keeping a single row per CDR3 protein. The table lists 500,000 to 750,000 distinct CDR3 sequences, around 13% of them singletons. Material: PBMCs from blood, obtained roughly 13 days after vaccination. The receptor set was obtained from a man in his fifties who received an inactivated influenza vaccine. CDR3s include the opening cysteine and the closing phenylalanine or tryptophan. Each record gives: V gene, J gene, clone size, D gene, CDR3 protein, CDR3 DNA. The D gene is left open where the match is weak. Expanded clones get a size class; other rows say once, few or many, or leave the size out.

V gene: TRBV5-6
J gene: TRBJ1-1
clone size: .
D gene: .
CDR3 protein: CASSPWGANTEAFF
CDR3 DNA: TGTGCCAGCAGCCCCTGGGGGGCGAACACTGAAGCTTTCTTT

V gene: TRBV29-1
J gene: TRBJ2-1
clone size: .
D gene: TRBD2
CDR3 protein: CSASWGSGRSGEQFF
CDR3 DNA: TGCAGCGCCAGCTGGGGCAGCGGGAGGAGTGGTGAGCAGTTCTTC

V gene: TRBV28
J gene: TRBJ1-3
clone size: .
D gene: TRBD1
CDR3 protein: CASSPARQGNTIYF
CDR3 DNA: TGTGCCAGCAGTCCCGCCCGACAGGGTAACACCATATATTTT

V gene: TRBV6-2/TRBV6-3
J gene: TRBJ2-5
clone size: .
D gene: TRBD2
CDR3 protein: CASSNASGAGETQYF
CDR3 DNA: TGTGCCAGCAGTAACGCTAGCGGTGCGGGAGAGACCCAGTACTTC

V gene: TRBV7-2
J gene: TRBJ2-5
clone size: few
D gene: .
CDR3 protein: CASSQRQETQYF
CDR3 DNA: TGTGCCAGCAGCCAAAGGCAAGAGACCCAGTACTTC

V gene: TRBV7-8
J gene: TRBJ2-1
clone size: few
D gene: .
CDR3 protein: CASSEPRRDEQFF
CDR3 DNA: TGTGCCAGCAGTGAGCCTAGGAGGGATGAGCAGTTCTTC

V gene: TRBV12-3/TRBV12-4
J gene: TRBJ2-2
clone size: few
D gene: .
CDR3 protein: CASTVGSGGELFF
CDR3 DNA: TGTGCCAGCACCGTAGGGTCAGGCGGGGAGCTGTTTTTT

V gene: TRBV5-1
J gene: TRBJ1-6
clone size: many
D gene: .
CDR3 protein: CASSLQDNSPLHF
CDR3 DNA: TGCGCCAGCAGCTTGCAGGATAATTCACCCCTCCACTTT

V gene: TRBV5-1
J gene: TRBJ2-3
clone size: .
D gene: .
CDR3 protein: CASSTGPSYPPDTQYF
CDR3 DNA: TGCGCCAGCAGCACGGGACCTTCATATCCGCCAGATACGCAGTATTTT

V gene: TRBV20-1
J gene: TRBJ1-2
clone size: .
D gene: .
CDR3 protein: CSQYRRINYGYTF
CDR3 DNA: TGCAGCCAATACAGGAGGATTAACTATGGCTACACCTTC

V gene: TRBV4-2
J gene: TRBJ2-7
clone size: few
D gene: .
CDR3 protein: CASSQPGQATYEQYF
CDR3 DNA: TGTGCCAGCAGCCAGCCGGGACAAGCGACCTACGAGCAGTACTTC

V gene: TRBV7-2
J gene: TRBJ2-7
clone size: few
D gene: TRBD1
CDR3 protein: CASSLRQGTADEQYF
CDR3 DNA: TGTGCCAGCAGCTTAAGACAGGGGACCGCGGACGAGCAGTACTTC

V gene: TRBV6-5
J gene: TRBJ1-1
clone size: .
D gene: TRBD1
CDR3 protein: CASSNRGLWAFF
CDR3 DNA: TGTGCCAGCAGCAACAGGGGGCTATGGGCTTTCTTT

V gene: TRBV7-2
J gene: TRBJ2-1
clone size: .
D gene: .
CDR3 protein: CASSLGARSWNEQFF
CDR3 DNA: TGTGCCAGCAGCTTAGGGGCTCGAAGCTGGAATGAGCAGTTCTTC

V gene: TRBV7-2
J gene: TRBJ1-5
clone size: .
D gene: .
CDR3 protein: CASSLQNQPQHF
CDR3 DNA: TGTGCCAGCAGCTTACAGAATCAGCCCCAGCATTTT

V gene: TRBV7-6
J gene: TRBJ1-1
clone size: .
D gene: .
CDR3 protein: CASSLAVGRVNTEAFF
CDR3 DNA: TGTGCCAGCAGCTTAGCGGTTGGCAGAGTGAACACTGAAGCTTTCTTT

V gene: TRBV20-1
J gene: TRBJ2-5
clone size: .
D gene: .
CDR3 protein: CSARDPWGALETQYF
CDR3 DNA: TGCAGTGCTAGAGATCCTTGGGGGGCCCTGGAGACCCAGTACTTC

V gene: TRBV2
J gene: TRBJ2-7
clone size: .
D gene: TRBD1
CDR3 protein: CASSAVGTGSYEQYF
CDR3 DNA: TGTGCCAGCAGCGCCGTAGGGACAGGCTCCTACGAGCAGTACTTC

V gene: TRBV3-1
J gene: TRBJ2-5
clone size: .
D gene: .
CDR3 protein: CASSQEPQYEETQYF
CDR3 DNA: TGTGCCAGCAGCCAAGAACCACAATACGAAGAGACCCAGTACTTC

V gene: TRBV12-3/TRBV12-4
J gene: TRBJ2-3
clone size: .
D gene: .
CDR3 protein: CASTTGGGDTQYF
CDR3 DNA: TGTGCCAGCACCACAGGAGGAGGGGATACGCAGTATTTT

V gene: TRBV20-1
J gene: TRBJ2-3
clone size: .
D gene: TRBD2
CDR3 protein: CSVGRATDTQYF
CDR3 DNA: TGCAGTGTTGGGAGGGCCACAGATACGCAGTATTTT

V gene: TRBV5-1
J gene: TRBJ2-2
clone size: .
D gene: .
CDR3 protein: CASSLAVGHDTGELFF
CDR3 DNA: TGCGCCAGCAGCTTGGCGGTGGGGCACGACACCGGGGAGCTGTTTTTT

V gene: TRBV11-2
J gene: TRBJ1-2
clone size: few
D gene: TRBD1
CDR3 protein: CASSLHTRDSYGYTF
CDR3 DNA: TGTGCCAGCAGCCTACACACGAGGGACAGCTATGGCTACACCTTC

V gene: TRBV6-2/TRBV6-3
J gene: TRBJ2-3
clone size: few
D gene: .
CDR3 protein: CASNVGTPGDTQYF
CDR3 DNA: TGTGCCAGCAACGTCGGGACGCCAGGGGATACGCAGTATTTT

V gene: TRBV4-2
J gene: TRBJ2-3
clone size: few
D gene: TRBD2
CDR3 protein: CASSQDASGTTATQYF
CDR3 DNA: TGTGCCAGCAGCCAAGACGCTAGCGGGACCACCGCTACGCAGTATTTT

V gene: TRBV5-1
J gene: TRBJ2-5
clone size: .
D gene: TRBD1
CDR3 protein: CASSQDGTGGAETQYF
CDR3 DNA: TGCGCCAGCAGCCAGGACGGGACAGGGGGCGCAGAGACCCAGTACTTC

V gene: TRBV15
J gene: TRBJ2-1
clone size: .
D gene: .
CDR3 protein: CATSRRSSYNEQFF
CDR3 DNA: TGTGCCACCAGCAGGAGGAGCTCCTACAATGAGCAGTTCTTC

V gene: TRBV14
J gene: TRBJ2-5
clone size: .
D gene: .
CDR3 protein: CASSRRARNARQETQYF
CDR3 DNA: TGTGCCAGCAGCCGTAGAGCAAGGAACGCCCGCCAAGAGACCCAGTACTTC

V gene: TRBV20-1
J gene: TRBJ1-1
clone size: .
D gene: TRBD1
CDR3 protein: CSAYEQGSTEAFF
CDR3 DNA: TGCAGTGCCTATGAACAGGGGAGCACTGAAGCTTTCTTT

V gene: TRBV3-1
J gene: TRBJ2-3
clone size: .
D gene: .
CDR3 protein: CASSQDGQGTDTQYF
CDR3 DNA: TGTGCCAGCAGCCAAGATGGGCAGGGCACAGATACGCAGTATTTT

V gene: TRBV6-2/TRBV6-3
J gene: TRBJ2-2
clone size: few
D gene: .
CDR3 protein: CASRMSVGELFF
CDR3 DNA: TGTGCCAGCAGAATGAGTGTCGGGGAGCTGTTTTTT

V gene: TRBV30
J gene: TRBJ1-6
clone size: .
D gene: .
CDR3 protein: CAWSVGSLTSPLHF
CDR3 DNA: TGTGCCTGGAGTGTAGGGTCCCTCACCTCACCCCTCCACTTT